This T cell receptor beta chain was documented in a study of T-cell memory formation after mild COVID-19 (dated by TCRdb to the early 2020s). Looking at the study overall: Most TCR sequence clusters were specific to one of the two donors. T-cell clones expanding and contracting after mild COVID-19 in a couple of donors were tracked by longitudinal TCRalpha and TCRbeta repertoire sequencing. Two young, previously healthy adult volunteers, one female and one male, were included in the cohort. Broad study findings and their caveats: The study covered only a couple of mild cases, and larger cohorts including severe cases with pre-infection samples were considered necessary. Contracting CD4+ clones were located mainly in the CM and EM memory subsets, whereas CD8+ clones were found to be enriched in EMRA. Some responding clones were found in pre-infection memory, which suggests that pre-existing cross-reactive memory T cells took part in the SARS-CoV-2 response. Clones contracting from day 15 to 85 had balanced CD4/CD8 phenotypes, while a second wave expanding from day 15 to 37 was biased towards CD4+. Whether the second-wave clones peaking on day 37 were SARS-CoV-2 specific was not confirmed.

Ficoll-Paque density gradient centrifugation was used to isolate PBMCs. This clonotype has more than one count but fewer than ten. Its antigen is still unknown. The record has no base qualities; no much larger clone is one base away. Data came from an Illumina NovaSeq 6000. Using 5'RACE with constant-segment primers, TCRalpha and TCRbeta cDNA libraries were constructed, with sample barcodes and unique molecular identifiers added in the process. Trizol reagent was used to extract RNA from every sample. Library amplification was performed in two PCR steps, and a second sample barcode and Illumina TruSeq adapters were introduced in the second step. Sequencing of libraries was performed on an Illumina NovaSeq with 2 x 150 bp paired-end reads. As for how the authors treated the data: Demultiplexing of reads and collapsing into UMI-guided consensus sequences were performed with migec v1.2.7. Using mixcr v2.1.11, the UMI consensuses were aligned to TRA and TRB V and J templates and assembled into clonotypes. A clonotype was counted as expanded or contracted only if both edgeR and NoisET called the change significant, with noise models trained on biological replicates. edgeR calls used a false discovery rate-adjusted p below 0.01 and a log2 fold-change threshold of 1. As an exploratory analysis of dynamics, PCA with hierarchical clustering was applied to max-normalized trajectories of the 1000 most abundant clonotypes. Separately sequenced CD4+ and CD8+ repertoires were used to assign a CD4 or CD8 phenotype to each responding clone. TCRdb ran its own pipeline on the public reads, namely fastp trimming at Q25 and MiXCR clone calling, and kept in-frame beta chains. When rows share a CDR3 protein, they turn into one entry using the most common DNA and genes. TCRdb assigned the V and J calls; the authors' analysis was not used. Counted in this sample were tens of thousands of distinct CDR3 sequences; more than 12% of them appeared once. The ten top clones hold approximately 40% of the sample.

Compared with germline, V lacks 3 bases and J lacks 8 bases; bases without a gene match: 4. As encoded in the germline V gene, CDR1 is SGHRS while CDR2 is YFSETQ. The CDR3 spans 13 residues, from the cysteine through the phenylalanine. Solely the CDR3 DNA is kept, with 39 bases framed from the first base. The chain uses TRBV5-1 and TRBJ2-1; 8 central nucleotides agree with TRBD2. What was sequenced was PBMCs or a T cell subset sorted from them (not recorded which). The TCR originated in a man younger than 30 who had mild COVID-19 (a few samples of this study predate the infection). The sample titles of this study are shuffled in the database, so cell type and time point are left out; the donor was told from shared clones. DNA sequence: TGCGCCAGCAGCTGGGAGACTAGCGATGAGCAGTTCTTC. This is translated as CASSWETSDEQFF. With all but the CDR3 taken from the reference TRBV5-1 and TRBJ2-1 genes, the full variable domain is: KAGVTQTPRYLIKTRGQQVTLSCSPISGHRSVSWYQQTPGQGLQFLFEYFSETQRNKGNFPGRFSGRQFSNSRSEMNVSTLELGDSALYLCASSWETSDEQFFGPGTRLTVL.